This TCR beta chain appears in the sequencing data of a study of Ad26.COV2.S vaccination and SARS-CoV-2 variants. Study background: Into the muscle, Ad26.COV2.S was dosed once or twice, 56 days apart. Study results and caveats: Analytic work on TCR breadth and depth might have understated the full extent of total T cell responses. The authors reported substantial breadth in spike-specific CD8+ and CD4+ T cell responses after vaccination.

A note on this clone: Its antigen is unidentified.

Treatment meaning: 15 to 20 received Ad26.COV2.S at low or high dose, single or two shots; several received placebo; per-sample allocation not given. At day 63 after the first vaccine or placebo injection, samples were drawn. Using immunoSEQ multiplex PCR, the repertoire was profiled, and TCRdb retains in-frame clones only, with some absent. Counted here are about 350,000 clones, 75% to 90% occurring once; the ten biggest clones make up 5%. Sequenced material: peripheral blood, taken in a trial of Ad26.COV2.S vaccine versus placebo. The TCR originated in a person aged 18-65 years who received the Ad26.COV2.S COVID-19 vaccine or a placebo.

DNA for the CDR3: TGTGCCAGCAGCACTTTTAGGGGTAACACTGAAGCTTTCTTT. This translates into CASSTFRGNTEAFF. The chain carries TRBV27 and TRBJ1-1; possibly TRBD1 for D (5 bases). V was shortened by 6 bases and J by 2 bases, with 13 bases between the two germline ends. There are 14 residues in the CDR3. Germline CDR1 MNHEY, CDR2 SMNVEV (reference sequence).